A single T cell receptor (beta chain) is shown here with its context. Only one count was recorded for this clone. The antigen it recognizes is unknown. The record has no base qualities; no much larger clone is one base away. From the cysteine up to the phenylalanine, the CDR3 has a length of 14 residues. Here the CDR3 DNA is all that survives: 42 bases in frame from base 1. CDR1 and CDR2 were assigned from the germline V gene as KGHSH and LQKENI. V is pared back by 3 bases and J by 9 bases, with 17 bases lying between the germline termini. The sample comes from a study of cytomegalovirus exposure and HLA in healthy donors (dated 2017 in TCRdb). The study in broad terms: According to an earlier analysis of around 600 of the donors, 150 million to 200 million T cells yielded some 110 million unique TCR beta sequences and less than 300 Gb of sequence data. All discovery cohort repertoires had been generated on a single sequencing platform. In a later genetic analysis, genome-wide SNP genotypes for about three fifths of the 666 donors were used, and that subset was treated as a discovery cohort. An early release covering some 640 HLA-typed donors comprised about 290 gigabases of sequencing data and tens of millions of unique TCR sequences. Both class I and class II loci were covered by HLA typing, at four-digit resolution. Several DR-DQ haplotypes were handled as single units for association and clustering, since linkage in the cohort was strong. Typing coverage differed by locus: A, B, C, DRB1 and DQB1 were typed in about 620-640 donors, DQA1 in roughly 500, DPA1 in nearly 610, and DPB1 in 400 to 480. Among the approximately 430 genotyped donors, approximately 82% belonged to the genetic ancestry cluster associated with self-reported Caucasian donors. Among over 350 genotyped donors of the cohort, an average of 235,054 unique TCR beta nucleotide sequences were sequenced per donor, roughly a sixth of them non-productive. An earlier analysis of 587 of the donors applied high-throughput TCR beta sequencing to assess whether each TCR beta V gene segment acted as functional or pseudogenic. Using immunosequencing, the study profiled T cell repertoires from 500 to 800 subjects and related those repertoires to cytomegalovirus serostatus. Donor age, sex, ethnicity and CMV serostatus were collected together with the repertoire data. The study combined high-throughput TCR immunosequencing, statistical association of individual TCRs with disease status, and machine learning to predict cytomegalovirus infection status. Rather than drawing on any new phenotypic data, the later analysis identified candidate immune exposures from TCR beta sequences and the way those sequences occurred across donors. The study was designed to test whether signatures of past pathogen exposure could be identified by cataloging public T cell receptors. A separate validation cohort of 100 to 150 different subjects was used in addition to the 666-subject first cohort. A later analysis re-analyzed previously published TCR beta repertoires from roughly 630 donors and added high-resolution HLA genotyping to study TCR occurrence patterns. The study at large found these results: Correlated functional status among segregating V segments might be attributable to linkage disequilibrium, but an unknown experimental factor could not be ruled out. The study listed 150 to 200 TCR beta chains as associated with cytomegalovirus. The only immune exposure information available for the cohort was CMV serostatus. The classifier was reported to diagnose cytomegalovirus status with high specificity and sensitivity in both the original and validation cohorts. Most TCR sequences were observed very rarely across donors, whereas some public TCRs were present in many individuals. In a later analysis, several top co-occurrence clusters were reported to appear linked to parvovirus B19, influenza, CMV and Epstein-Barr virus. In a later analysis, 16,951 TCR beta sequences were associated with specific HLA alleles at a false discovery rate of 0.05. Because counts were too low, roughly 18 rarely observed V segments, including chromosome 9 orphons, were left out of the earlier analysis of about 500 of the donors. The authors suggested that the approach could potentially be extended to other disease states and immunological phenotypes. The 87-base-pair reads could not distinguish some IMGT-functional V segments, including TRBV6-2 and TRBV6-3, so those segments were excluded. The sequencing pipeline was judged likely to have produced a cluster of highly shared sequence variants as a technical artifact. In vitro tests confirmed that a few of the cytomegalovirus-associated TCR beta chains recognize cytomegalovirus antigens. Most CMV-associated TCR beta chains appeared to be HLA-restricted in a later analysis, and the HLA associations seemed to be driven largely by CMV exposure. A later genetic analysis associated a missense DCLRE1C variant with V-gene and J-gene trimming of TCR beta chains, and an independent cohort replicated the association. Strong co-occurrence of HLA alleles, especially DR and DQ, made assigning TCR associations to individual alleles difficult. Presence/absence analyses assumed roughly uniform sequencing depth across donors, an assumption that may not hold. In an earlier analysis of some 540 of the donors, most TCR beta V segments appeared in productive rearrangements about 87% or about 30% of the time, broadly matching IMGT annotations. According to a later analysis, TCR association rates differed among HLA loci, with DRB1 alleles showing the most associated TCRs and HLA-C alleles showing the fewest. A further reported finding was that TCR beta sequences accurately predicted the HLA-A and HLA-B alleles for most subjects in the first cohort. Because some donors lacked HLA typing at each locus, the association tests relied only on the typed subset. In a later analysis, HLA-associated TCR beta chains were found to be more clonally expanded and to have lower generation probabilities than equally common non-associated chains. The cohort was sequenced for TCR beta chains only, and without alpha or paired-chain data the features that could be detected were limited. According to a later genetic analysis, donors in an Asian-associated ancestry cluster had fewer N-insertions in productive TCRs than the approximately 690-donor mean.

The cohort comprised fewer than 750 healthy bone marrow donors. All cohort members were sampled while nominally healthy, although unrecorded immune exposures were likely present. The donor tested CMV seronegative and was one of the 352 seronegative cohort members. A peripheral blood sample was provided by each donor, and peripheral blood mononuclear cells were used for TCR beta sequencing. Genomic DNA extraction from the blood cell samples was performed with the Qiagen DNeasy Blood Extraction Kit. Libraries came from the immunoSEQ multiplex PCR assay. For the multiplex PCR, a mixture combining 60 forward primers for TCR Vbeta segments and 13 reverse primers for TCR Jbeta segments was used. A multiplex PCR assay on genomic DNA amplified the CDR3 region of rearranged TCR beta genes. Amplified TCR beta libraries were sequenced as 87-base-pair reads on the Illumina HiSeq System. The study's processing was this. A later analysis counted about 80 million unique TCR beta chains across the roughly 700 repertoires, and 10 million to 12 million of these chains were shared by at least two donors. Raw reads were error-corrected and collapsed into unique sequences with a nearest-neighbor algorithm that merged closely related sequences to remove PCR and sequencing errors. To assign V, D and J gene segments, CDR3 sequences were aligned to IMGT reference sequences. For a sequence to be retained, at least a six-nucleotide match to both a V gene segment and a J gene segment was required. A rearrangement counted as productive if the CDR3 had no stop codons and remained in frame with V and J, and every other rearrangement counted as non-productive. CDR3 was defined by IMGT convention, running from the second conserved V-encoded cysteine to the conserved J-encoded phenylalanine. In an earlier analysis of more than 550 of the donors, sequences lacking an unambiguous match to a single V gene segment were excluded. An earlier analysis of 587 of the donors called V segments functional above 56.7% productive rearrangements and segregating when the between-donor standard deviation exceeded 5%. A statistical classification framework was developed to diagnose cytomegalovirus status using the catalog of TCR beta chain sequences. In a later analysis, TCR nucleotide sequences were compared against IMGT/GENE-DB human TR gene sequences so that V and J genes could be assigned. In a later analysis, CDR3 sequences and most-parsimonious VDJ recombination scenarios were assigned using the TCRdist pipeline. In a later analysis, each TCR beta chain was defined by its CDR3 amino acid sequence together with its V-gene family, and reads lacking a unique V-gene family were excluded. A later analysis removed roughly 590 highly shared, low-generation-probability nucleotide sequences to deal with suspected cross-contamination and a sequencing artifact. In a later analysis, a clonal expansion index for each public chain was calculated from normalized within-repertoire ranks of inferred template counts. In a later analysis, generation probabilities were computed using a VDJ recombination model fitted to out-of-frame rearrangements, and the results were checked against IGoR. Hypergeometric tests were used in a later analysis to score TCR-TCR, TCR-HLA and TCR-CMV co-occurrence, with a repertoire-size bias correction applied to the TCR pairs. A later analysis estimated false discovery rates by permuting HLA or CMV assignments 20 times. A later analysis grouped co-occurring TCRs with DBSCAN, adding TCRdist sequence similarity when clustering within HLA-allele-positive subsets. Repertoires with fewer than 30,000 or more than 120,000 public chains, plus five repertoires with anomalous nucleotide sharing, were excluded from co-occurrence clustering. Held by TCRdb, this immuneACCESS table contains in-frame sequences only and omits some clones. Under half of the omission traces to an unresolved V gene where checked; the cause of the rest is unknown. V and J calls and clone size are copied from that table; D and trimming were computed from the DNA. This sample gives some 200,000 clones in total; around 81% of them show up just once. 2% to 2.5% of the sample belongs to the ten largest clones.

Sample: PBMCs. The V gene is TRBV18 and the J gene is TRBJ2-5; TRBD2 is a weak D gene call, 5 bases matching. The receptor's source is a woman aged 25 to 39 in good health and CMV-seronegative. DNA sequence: TGTGCCAGCTCACCCGACGCGGGTATAAGTGCCCAGTACTTC. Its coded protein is CASSPDAGISAQYF.